This TCR beta chain emerged from a study of glioma-infiltrating T cells. Study-wide background: Low-grade gliomas were grade II; glioblastomas were grade IV at initial diagnosis. Dexamethasone exposure before glioma surgery was limited to six or fewer days. Whole-study findings and limits: Non-neoplastic patients had below-expected tissue-blood divergence, while all gliomas exceeded expectation. Only very few CDR3 sequences appeared in both tissue and blood.

The iRepertoire nested amplicon-rescue multiplex PCR amplified TCR alpha and beta CDR3s from RNA. TCRdb used MiXCR to reprocess the multiplex PCR reads, holding one entry per CDR3 protein. Among 300,000 to 450,000 distinct CDR3 sequences listed, roughly two fifths were seen once. Germline-derived CDR1 and CDR2 are LGHNA and YSLEER. The length of the CDR3 is 17 residues. V dropped 3 bases and J dropped 4; count of bases not matched to a gene: 14. Concerning this clonotype itself: Its target is not known.

V and J are TRBV4-3 and TRBJ2-7; 8 bases are a match to TRBD2. This receptor was identified in a human donor with low-grade glioma or glioblastoma, undergoing nonglioma brain surgery, or in good health (not recorded which). The sequencing input was glioma tissue, nonneoplastic brain tissue, or PBMCs (not recorded which). The CDR3 loop is CASSQGTGRVDLYEQYF. The CDR3 DNA reads as TGCGCCAGCAGCCAGGGAACCGGGAGGGTAGACCTATACGAGCAGTACTTC.